These T cell receptor beta chains were read from a single sample in a study of blood T cell repertoires in COVID-19. Sequencing used immunoSEQ multiplex PCR; TCRdb keeps in-frame clones, though not all of them. Found here are 250,000 to 350,000 clones, 70% to 90% of them singletons; the top ten hold about 1%. The specimen sequenced was PBMCs or T cells enriched from blood (not recorded which). The receptors were gathered from a woman aged 25 to 45 who had recovered from COVID-19. CDR3s include the opening cysteine and the closing phenylalanine or tryptophan. The order of the fields is clone size, D gene, V gene, J gene, CDR3 length, CDR3 protein, CDR3 DNA. The D gene is left open where the match is weak. The listing skips clone size in some rows; elsewhere it reads once, few, many or a size class.

-	TRBD1	TRBV27	TRBJ2-4	17	CASSSLRPHRGQNIQYF	TGTGCCAGCAGTTCCCTCCGGCCCCACAGGGGGCAAAACATTCAGTACTTC
-	-	TRBV9	TRBJ1-2	17	CASSVFQGPRSGYGYTF	TGTGCCAGCAGCGTATTCCAGGGGCCTCGGTCGGGGTATGGCTACACCTTC
-	-	TRBV10-3	TRBJ1-5	11	CAISDRRTQHF	TGTGCCATCAGTGACAGGAGGACCCAGCATTTT
-	-	TRBV4-3	TRBJ1-2	14	CASSQVLSSAGYTF	TGCGCCAGCAGCCAAGTTCTCAGTAGCGCCGGCTACACCTTC
-	TRBD2	TRBV15	TRBJ2-1	15	CATSETSGAYNEQFF	TGTGCCACCAGTGAGACTAGCGGGGCCTACAATGAGCAGTTCTTC
-	TRBD1	TRBV4-1	TRBJ2-5	15	CASSQTDHRGETQYF	TGCGCCAGCAGCCAAACGGACCACAGGGGTGAGACCCAGTACTTC
-	TRBD1	TRBV18	TRBJ1-5	16	CASSLGTGGVSQPQHF	TGTGCCAGCTCACTAGGGACAGGGGGCGTCAGCCAGCCCCAGCATTTT
-	TRBD1	TRBV19	TRBJ1-1	14	CASSNLDRGKEAFF	TGTGCCAGTAGTAATCTGGACAGGGGGAAGGAAGCTTTCTTT
-	TRBD2	TRBV15	TRBJ2-7	15	CATSRLAGGSYEQYF	TGTGCCACCAGCCGACTAGCGGGAGGATCCTACGAGCAGTACTTC
-	TRBD1	TRBV10-3	TRBJ1-1	13	CAIGDRQHYEAFF	TGTGCCATCGGGGACAGGCAACATTATGAAGCTTTCTTT
-	TRBD2	TRBV28	TRBJ2-4	17	CASKGTAGGPVKNIQYF	TGTGCCAGCAAGGGGACAGCGGGAGGGCCCGTCAAAAACATTCAGTACTTC
-	-	TRBV19	TRBJ1-2	13	CASSPTPGTGYTF	TGTGCCAGTAGTCCCACCCCAGGGACAGGCTACACCTTC
-	TRBD1	TRBV2	TRBJ1-6	14	CASSARTGHSPLHF	TGTGCCAGCAGTGCCCGGACAGGGCATTCACCCCTCCACTTT
-	-	TRBV28	TRBJ1-1	13	CASIHGPNTEAFF	TGTGCCAGCATCCACGGTCCCAACACTGAAGCTTTCTTT
-	TRBD1	TRBV24-1	TRBJ2-1	14	CASSTGGTQNEQFF	TGTGCCAGCAGTACAGGGGGCACTCAGAATGAGCAGTTCTTC
once	TRBD1	TRBV24-1	TRBJ2-2	16	CATSDPGTGETGELFF	TGTGCCACCAGTGACCCCGGGACAGGGGAAACCGGGGAGCTGTTTTTT
-	-	TRBV27	TRBJ1-2	17	CASSLSYVNQERYGYTF	TGTGCCAGCAGTTTATCGTACGTCAATCAAGAGCGCTATGGCTACACCTTC
-	TRBD2	TRBV28	TRBJ2-1	18	CASSFPGGLGTGENEQFF	TGTGCCAGCAGTTTCCCGGGGGGATTGGGGACCGGGGAGAATGAGCAGTTCTTC
-	TRBD1	TRBV29-1	TRBJ1-2	13	CSVEDRFNYGYTF	TGCAGCGTTGAGGACAGGTTTAACTATGGCTACACCTTC
-	TRBD1	TRBV7-9	TRBJ1-2	13	CASSLVGGDGYTF	TGTGCCAGCAGCTTAGTAGGGGGCGACGGCTACACCTTC
-	TRBD1	TRBV5-1	TRBJ2-5	18	CASSLWGTGAFPGETQYF	TGCGCCAGCAGCTTGTGGGGGACAGGGGCCTTCCCCGGGGAGACCCAGTACTTC
-	TRBD2	TRBV7-8	TRBJ2-7	15	CASSPPGLATYEQYF	TGTGCCAGCAGCCCACCGGGACTAGCGACTTACGAGCAGTACTTC
-	-	TRBV5-1	TRBJ2-2	14	CASSPSVNTGELFF	TGCGCCAGCAGCCCCAGCGTGAACACCGGGGAGCTGTTTTTT